This is a list of T cell receptor beta chains from one sample in a study of T cell repertoires in cytomegalovirus infection. No antigen is known for these receptors. TCRdb ran MiXCR on the reads and lists one entry per CDR3 protein. This sample yields about 27,000 distinct CDR3 sequences, of which roughly a fifth are seen a single time; approximately 81% belongs to the top ten. Sequenced material: CD8+ T cells from cultured PBMCs, taken from culture after CMV antigen stimulation. The receptors shown here come from a human donor in good health (CMV status not recorded). Some clones in this sample may be carry-over from other donors' samples. CDR3s include the opening cysteine and the closing phenylalanine or tryptophan. A D gene is named only where the DNA matches it firmly. Rows may omit the clone size; those that give it use once, few, many or a size class.

TRBJ2-7 | TRBV7-2 | few | TRBD2 | TGTGCCAGCAGCGCACTAGCGGGAGAAAACTACGAGCAGTACTTC | CASSALAGENYEQYF
TRBJ2-7 | TRBV7-9 | . | . | TGTGCCAGCAGCGGAACGGGACAATCCTACGAGCAGTACTTC | CASSGTGQSYEQYF
TRBJ2-1 | TRBV20-1 | . | . | TGCAGTGCTAGATACCGGGAGAAATGGTATGAGCAGTTCTTC | CSARYREKWYEQFF
TRBJ1-1 | TRBV19 | . | . | TGTGCCAGTAGTATTTACGGCATGAACACTGAAGCTTTCTTT | CASSIYGMNTEAFF
TRBJ1-5 | TRBV28 | few | . | TGTGCCAGCAGTTTGACTGGGGAGGGTAGCAATCAGCCCCAGCATTTT | CASSLTGEGSNQPQHF
TRBJ1-1 | TRBV7-3 | . | . | TGTGCCAGCAGCCTCAACGGCGGGCGGTCTACTGAAGCTTTCTTT | CASSLNGGRSTEAFF
TRBJ1-2 | TRBV19 | . | . | TGTGCCAGTAGTCCCGGGAGAGGGGGAGGAGAAGGCTACACCTTC | CASSPGRGGGEGYTF
TRBJ2-7 | TRBV7-8 | . | TRBD2 | TGTGCCAGCAGCCCCTTAGCGGGAGCCTACGAGCAGTACTTC | CASSPLAGAYEQYF
TRBJ1-2 | TRBV6-5 | . | TRBD1 | TGTGCCAGCAGTTACGAGGCTACAGGGGCGAAAGCTAACTATGGCTACACCTTC | CASSYEATGAKANYGYTF
TRBJ2-7 | TRBV29-1 | . | . | TGCAGCGTTGAAGTCCTGAGTTCCTACGAGCAGTACTTC | CSVEVLSSYEQYF
TRBJ2-1 | TRBV7-2 | . | TRBD1 | TGTGCCAGCAGAAAAGGACAGGGTTACAATGAGCAGTTCTTC | CASRKGQGYNEQFF
TRBJ2-3 | TRBV10-3 | . | TRBD2 | TGTGCCATCAGTGCTCCCGCTAGCGGGGGTAGTCCCACAGATACGCAGTATTTT | CAISAPASGGSPTDTQYF
TRBJ2-6 | TRBV27 | few | . | TGTGCCAGCAGTCCCTCAGGGTTTGGGGCCAACGTCCTGACTTTC | CASSPSGFGANVLTF
TRBJ2-7 | TRBV28 | few | . | TGTGCCAGCAGTTCCATTAACGAGCAGTACTTC | CASSSINEQYF
TRBJ1-2 | TRBV6-2/TRBV6-3 | . | . | TGTGCCAGCAGTTACATGGGGGCTGTCTATGGCTACACCTTC | CASSYMGAVYGYTF
TRBJ1-6 | TRBV28 | . | . | TGTGCCAGCACTCCGGAGGGGTCGCGATATTCACCCCTCCACTTT | CASTPEGSRYSPLHF
TRBJ2-2 | TRBV9 | few | . | TGTGCCAGCAGCGGGAGGGAGCTGTTTTTT | CASSGRELFF
TRBJ2-3 | TRBV11-2 | . | . | TGTGCCAGCAGCTTAGTTAGAGGCGCCACAGATACGCAGTATTTT | CASSLVRGATDTQYF
TRBJ2-2 | TRBV7-2 | few | TRBD1 | TGTGCCAGCAGCTTATCGGGGACAGGCACCGGGGAGCTGTTTTTT | CASSLSGTGTGELFF
TRBJ2-3 | TRBV7-4 | . | TRBD2 | TGTGCCAGCAGCTTTGGACTAGCGGGGGGCCGCTATACGCAGTATTTT | CASSFGLAGGRYTQYF
TRBJ2-3 | TRBV7-2 | . | . | TGTGCCAGCAGCTCCCAACCTGGGAGTACAGATACGCAGTATTTT | CASSSQPGSTDTQYF
TRBJ2-7 | TRBV4-3 | . | TRBD1 | TGCGCCAGCAGCCAGCAATGGACAGGGGGGTACGAGCAGTACTTC | CASSQQWTGGYEQYF
TRBJ2-1 | TRBV7-9 | many | TRBD1 | TGTGCCAGCAGCTCATCGGACAGGGGGCTAAGGGATGAGCAGTTCTTC | CASSSSDRGLRDEQFF
TRBJ2-7 | TRBV7-2 | few | TRBD2 | TGTGCCAGCAGCCTCAGCGGGGGTCAGTACGAGCAGTACTTC | CASSLSGGQYEQYF
TRBJ2-5 | TRBV7-9 | . | . | TGTGCCAGCAGCGACAGACAGCTCCCCGGCGGCCAAGAGACCCAGTACTTC | CASSDRQLPGGQETQYF
TRBJ2-7 | TRBV7-2 | few | TRBD2 | TGTGCCAGCAGCACCGCTAGCGGGGGGACCAGAGAGCAGTACTTC | CASSTASGGTREQYF
TRBJ1-2 | TRBV20-1 | . | . | TGCAGTGCTAGGGATACATCAGGGACGTATGGCTACACCTTC | CSARDTSGTYGYTF
TRBJ2-7 | TRBV4-1 | few | TRBD2 | TGCGCCAGCAGCCAAGAACGGCTAGCGGGACCCTACGAGCAGTACTTC | CASSQERLAGPYEQYF